This TCR beta chain was sequenced in a study of cytomegalovirus exposure and HLA in healthy donors. Study-level results: The productive fraction for most TCR beta V segments was about 87% or about 30% in an earlier analysis.

To note about this clone: Its target is unknown.

The PCR used 60 Vbeta and 13 Jbeta primers. Sequencing used immunoSEQ multiplex PCR; TCRdb keeps in-frame clones, though not all of them. The data contain a few hundred thousand clones, approximately 84% of them seen just once; the ten biggest clones take up more than 1.5%. From germline, CDR1 is SGHKS and CDR2 YYEKEE (reference sequence). With 5 bases removed from V and 3 bases from J, the gap between germline ends came to 14 bases. The CDR3 extends over 14 amino acids. The J gene is TRBJ1-1, the V gene TRBV5-5, with no clear D. The origin of this receptor is a woman between 40 and 50 years old in good health and CMV-seropositive. What was sequenced was PBMCs. The CDR3 nucleotides are TGTGCCAGCAGTCCCATGGGGAGGGACACTGAAGCTTTCTTT. This sequence encodes CASSPMGRDTEAFF.